A single sample is the source of the 5 T cell receptor beta chains below, sequenced in a study of blood T cell repertoires in COVID-19 (dated by TCRdb to the early 2020s). The protocol used for the library was the immunoSEQ multiplex PCR assay. TCRdb obtained this table from immuneACCESS and retained in-frame rearrangements with V and J assigned. These tables miss some clones; where compared with another copy, unresolved V genes account for less than half of the shortfall, and the remainder is unexplained. Present in this sample are 55,000 to 65,000 clones, around 84% of which were seen just once. 4.5% to 7% of the sample goes to the ten largest clones. Sequenced sample: peripheral blood. These receptor sequences come from a woman aged 55-75 years with acute or convalescent COVID-19.

This CDR3 is CASSRGAYVADTQYF. CDR3 nucleotide sequence: TGTGCCAGCAGCCGGGGGGCCTATGTCGCAGATACGCAGTATTTT. The chain joins TRBV7-6 to TRBJ2-3; possible D gene TRBD2, 7 bases. Germline lookup yields CDR1 SGHVS and CDR2 FNYEAQ. V lost 5 bases and J lost 4, with 16 bases in between. The CDR3 has 15 residues.

The rearrangement links TRBV5-1 to TRBJ1-1; 10 bases agree with TRBD1. The CDR3 totals 16 residues. The V segment lost 4 bases and the J segment 1 base; nucleotides outside the gene matches: 7. In germline, CDR1 is SGHRS, CDR2 YFSETQ. The DNA for the CDR3 is TGCGCCAGCAGCACATGGACAGGGGGGAAGAACACTGAAGCTTTCTTT. Encoded protein: CASSTWTGGKNTEAFF.

The chain uses TRBV2 and TRBJ1-5, with 8 bases that match TRBD1. This CDR3 contains 14 residues. Germline lookup yields CDR1 SNHLY and CDR2 FYNNEI. The junction had 9 bases not matched to a gene; V was cut back by 11 bases and J by 3 bases. The CDR3: CASWTGSYNQPQHF. CDR3 sequence (DNA): TGTGCCTCTTGGACAGGGTCCTACAATCAGCCCCAGCATTTT.

To note about this clone: In the same sample, other DNA sequences code for this CDR3. The J gene is TRBJ1-2, the V gene TRBV10-3, with 7 bases identical to TRBD1. This CDR3 comprises 13 residues. The ends lost 3 bases at V and 3 bases at J; junction bases unmatched: 1. Germline V gene lookup returns CDR1 ENHRY and CDR2 SYGVKD. CDR3 loop: CAISDDRDYGYTF. CDR3 nucleotides: TGTGCCATCAGTGACGACAGGGACTATGGCTACACCTTC.

For the CDR3, the DNA is TGTGCCAGCAGTGTGACTAGCGGGGGGGCCGGTGGGGCCAACGTCCTGACTTTC. Translating it yields CASSVTSGGAGGANVLTF. The chain uses TRBV6-1 and TRBJ2-6; 14 bases are a match to TRBD2. With V trimmed by 4 bases and J by 3 bases, 5 bases remained unmatched. CDR1 is MNHNS and CDR2 is SASEGT in the germline V gene. The CDR3 consists of 18 residues.